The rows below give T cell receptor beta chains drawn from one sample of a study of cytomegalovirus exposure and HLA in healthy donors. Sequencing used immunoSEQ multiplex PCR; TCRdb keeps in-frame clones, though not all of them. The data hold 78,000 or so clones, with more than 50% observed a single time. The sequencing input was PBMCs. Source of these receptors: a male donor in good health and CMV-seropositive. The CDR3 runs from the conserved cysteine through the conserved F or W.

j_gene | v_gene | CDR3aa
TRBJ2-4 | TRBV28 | CASMEGNTDIQYF
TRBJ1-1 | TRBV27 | CASSLSSSRTEAFF
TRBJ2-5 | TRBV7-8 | CASRERAETQYF
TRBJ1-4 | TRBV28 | CASSTPAREELFF
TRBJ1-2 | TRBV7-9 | CASSLGTGETGIYGYTF
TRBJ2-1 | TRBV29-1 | CSVEGGFYNEQFF
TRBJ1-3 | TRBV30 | CAWTTGTGNTIYF
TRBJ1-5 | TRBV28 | CASRGTGGNQPQHF
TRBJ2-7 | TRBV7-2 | CASSAPGQSYEQYF
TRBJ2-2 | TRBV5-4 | CASSREPSGRAYTGELFF
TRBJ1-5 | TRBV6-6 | CASSYSAGESNQPQHF
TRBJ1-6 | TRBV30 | CAWSTEDSPLHF
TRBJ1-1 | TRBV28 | CASTPRLNTEAFF
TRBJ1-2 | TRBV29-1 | CSVEWQGLIYGYTF
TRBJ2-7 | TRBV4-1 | CASSQAPGGSTYEQYF
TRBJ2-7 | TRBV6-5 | CASSFRTSYEQYF
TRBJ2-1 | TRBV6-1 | CASSVLGRDDEQFF
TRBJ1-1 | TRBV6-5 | CASSYSIGDTEAFF
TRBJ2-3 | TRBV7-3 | CASSPRAGSTDTQYF
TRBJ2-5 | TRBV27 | CASSWAGGETQYF
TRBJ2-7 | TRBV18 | CASSPRGTSYEQYF
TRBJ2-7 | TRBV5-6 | CASTRERSSYEQYF
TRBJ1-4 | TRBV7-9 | CASSQTGGGEKLFF
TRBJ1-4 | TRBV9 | CASSVGTTNEKLFF
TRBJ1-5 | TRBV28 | CASSSGGRTDNQPQHF
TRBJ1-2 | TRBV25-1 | CASTQGYGYTF
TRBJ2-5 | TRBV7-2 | CASSLVGRGQETQYF
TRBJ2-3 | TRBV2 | CASTLVAGSLDTQYF
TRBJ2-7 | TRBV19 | CHPARLAGGFSYEQYF
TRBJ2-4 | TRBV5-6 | CASSFERDLAKNIQYF
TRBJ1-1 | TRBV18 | CASSPPARNEAFF
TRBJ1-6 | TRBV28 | CASSLPQGVYNSPLHF
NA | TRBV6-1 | CASSEAFYEQYF
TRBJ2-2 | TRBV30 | CAWRARGSSTGELFF
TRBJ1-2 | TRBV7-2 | CASSSAWGDYGYTF
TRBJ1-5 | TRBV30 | CAWSAGYNQPQHF
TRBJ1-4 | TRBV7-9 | CASSLQGISEKLFF
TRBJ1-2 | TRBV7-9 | CASSYRGIENGYTF
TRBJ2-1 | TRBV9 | CASSPSGGESYNEQFF
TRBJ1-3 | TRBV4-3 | CASSQDGGSGNTIYF
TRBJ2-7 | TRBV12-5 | CASGLGQGGEQYF